This T cell receptor (beta chain) was retrieved from a study of T cells in Graves' hyperthyroidism and ophthalmopathy (dated by TCRdb to between 2018 and 2021). Background on the whole study: Peripheral blood was sampled at the time of initial diagnosis, prior to any treatment. A discovery cohort of approximately 97 patients, about 43 with Graves' ophthalmopathy and about 60 with stable Graves' hyperthyroidism, was used to find distinguishing TCR V-J signatures. Prospective prediction of ophthalmopathy was tested in an independent validation cohort of under 20 hyperthyroidism patients and 17 patients who later progressed to ophthalmopathy. The 100 discovery patients were divided at random into training and test sets in a 7:3 ratio. In roughly six Graves' hyperthyroidism patients, the study also compared T-cell repertoires from thyroid tissue with T-cell repertoires from blood. After sampling, hyperthyroidism patients received methimazole starting at 30 mg daily, and ophthalmopathy patients received high-dose intravenous methylprednisolone. TCR Vbeta CDR3 sequencing of approximately 140 peripheral blood samples (43 ophthalmopathy, roughly 72 hyperthyroidism and approximately 17 progressor patients) is reported in the paper.

About this clonotype itself: Its antigen remains unidentified. No much larger clone exists at a distance of one base, and base qualities are not known.

The CDR3 sequence holds 15 residues, the cysteine and phenylalanine included. Kept here is only the CDR3 DNA, which spans 45 bases and is read in frame from base 1. Based on the germline V gene, the CDR1 and CDR2 sequences are SGHTS and YDEGEE. Cut back by 4 bases and 2 bases, the V and J ends lie 15 bases apart. Ophthalmopathy patients had moderately to severely active disease, Clinical Activity Score of at least 3, NOSPECS grade of at least 4, and duration under 3 months. Patients with uncontrolled infections, other autoimmune diseases, pregnancy or lactation were excluded. Diagnoses were established on the basis of clinical symptoms, serum thyroxine and TRAb, thyroid ultrasound, and orbital computed tomography. Ficoll-Paque density gradient centrifugation was used to isolate PBMCs from approximately 10 ml of fresh peripheral blood. Trizol reagent was used to extract total RNA, and RNA quality was then checked on an Agilent 2100 Bioanalyzer.

The TCR beta CDR3 regions were amplified from RNA transcripts. The TCR CDR3 was subjected to a first round of RT-PCR using the HTBI primer set and the Qiagen OneStep RT-PCR kit. Libraries were constructed in a second round of multiplex PCR, after which size selection and purification were carried out. Sequencing of the libraries was done on an Illumina HiSeq2000 using paired-end 100 bp reads. Per the original workflow: SOAPnuke was used to process the raw data, removing reads that contained adapters or uncalled bases, had a mean Phred below 15, or lacked an exact match to the constant primer or identifier. High-quality paired reads were merged with COPE v1.2.5, and unique nucleotide sequences were defined as clonotypes. Clonotypes were aligned to IMGT TRBV, TRBD and TRBJ reference segments using MiTCR v1.1. The analysis included only V-J combinations with a frequency above 0.0001, which together covered around 99% of the repertoires. A TCS score was defined as the ratio of F50 (clonal expansion) to E x V (chaos), with BLOSUM62-based TCRdist applied between CDR3 peptides within each V-J. Welch's t-statistics and random forest reduced approximately 520 V-J features to 13, which were used in a naive Bayes classifier (R e1071). TCRdb reran the public reads through fastp at Q25 and MiXCR, keeping productive beta chains. Every distinct CDR3 protein forms one entry, paired with its most common genes and DNA. Here the V and J calls rest on TCRdb's processing, not on the authors' analysis. The sample table contains some 650,000 distinct CDR3 sequences; only one count was recorded for 15% to 20% of them. The ten largest clones capture roughly 3% of the sample.

Results and caveats for the whole study, not just this receptor: No statistical method was used to set the sample size in advance, and investigators knew the group allocation. Most expanded thyroid clonotypes (frequency above 0.001) were also detected in blood, suggesting blood repertoires may reflect thyroid immune responses. In validation, the model predicted progression to ophthalmopathy with approximately 70% sensitivity and about 72% specificity, a median of about six months before onset. A model built on a 13 V-J signature distinguished ophthalmopathy from stable hyperthyroidism, reaching roughly 88% sensitivity and under 84% specificity in cross-validation and 80%/75% in testing.

The receptor was derived from a middle-aged woman with Graves' ophthalmopathy. Sequenced material: blood. The rearranged chain carries TRBV5-8 and TRBJ2-5, with the identity of the D gene unclear. The CDR3 is CASSPLAKRQETQYF. The nucleotide sequence is given as TGTGCCAGCAGCCCACTCGCTAAGCGTCAAGAGACCCAGTACTTC.